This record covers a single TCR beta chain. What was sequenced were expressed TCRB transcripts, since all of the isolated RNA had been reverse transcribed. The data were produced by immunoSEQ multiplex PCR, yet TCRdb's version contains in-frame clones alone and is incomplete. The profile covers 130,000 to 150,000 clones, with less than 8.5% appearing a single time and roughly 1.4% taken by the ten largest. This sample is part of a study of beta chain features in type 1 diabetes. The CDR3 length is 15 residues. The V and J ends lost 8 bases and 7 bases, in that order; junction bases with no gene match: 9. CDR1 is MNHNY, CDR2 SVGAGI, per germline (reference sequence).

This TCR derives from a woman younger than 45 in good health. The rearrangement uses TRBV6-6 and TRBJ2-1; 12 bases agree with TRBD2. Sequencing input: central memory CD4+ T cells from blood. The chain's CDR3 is CASRETSGSGNEQFF. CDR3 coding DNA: TGTGCCAGCCGCGAGACTAGCGGGAGCGGGAATGAGCAGTTCTTC.